A selection of T cell receptor beta chains follows, all from one sample in a study of cytomegalovirus exposure and HLA in healthy donors. Only in-frame clones appear in the TCRdb table, and some are missing; sequencing was by immunoSEQ multiplex PCR. The table has 60,000 to 75,000 clones, around 74% seen once. Sequenced: PBMCs. Receptors originate from a woman between 25 and 40 years old in good health and CMV-seropositive. Both conserved end residues are part of each CDR3. Each record gives: V gene, CDR3 length, J gene, D gene, clone size, CDR3 protein, CDR3 DNA. The D gene is left open where the match is weak. Some rows mark clone size as missing; the rest say once, few, many or name a class of expanded clone.

V: TRBV6-5
length: 16
J: TRBJ1-5
D: TRBD1
size: few
CDR3: CASSLTGTGGNQPQHF
DNA: TGTGCCAGCAGTTTAACCGGGACAGGGGGCAATCAGCCCCAGCATTTT

V: TRBV11-2
length: 15
J: TRBJ1-2
D: TRBD1
size: few
CDR3: CASSLDLRTGGGYTF
DNA: TGTGCCAGCAGCTTAGATCTGCGGACAGGGGGAGGCTACACCTTC

V: TRBV15
length: 16
J: TRBJ2-5
D: NA
size: NA
CDR3: CATSSSTRRGQETQYF
DNA: TGTGCCACCAGCTCCTCGACTAGACGGGGCCAAGAGACCCAGTACTTC

V: TRBV7-3
length: 14
J: TRBJ1-1
D: TRBD1
size: NA
CDR3: CASSPGTVGTEAFF
DNA: TGTGCCAGCAGCCCGGGGACAGTAGGTACTGAAGCTTTCTTT

V: TRBV6-6
length: 16
J: TRBJ2-2
D: TRBD2
size: NA
CDR3: CASSKAASGGAWELFF
DNA: TGTGCCAGCAGTAAGGCGGCTAGCGGGGGGGCCTGGGAGCTGTTTTTT

V: TRBV7-8
length: 13
J: TRBJ1-5
D: NA
size: NA
CDR3: CASSLRGSQPQHF
DNA: TGTGCCAGCAGCTTACGGGGGAGTCAGCCCCAGCATTTT

V: TRBV30
length: 12
J: TRBJ2-6
D: NA
size: NA
CDR3: CAWMYGANVLTF
DNA: TGTGCCTGGATGTATGGGGCCAACGTCCTGACTTTC

V: TRBV29-1
length: 11
J: TRBJ2-7
D: NA
size: NA
CDR3: CSVFGTYEQYF
DNA: TGCAGCGTTTTCGGTACCTACGAGCAGTACTTC

V: TRBV5-1
length: 13
J: TRBJ2-5
D: NA
size: NA
CDR3: CASSLGNQETQYF
DNA: TGCGCCAGCAGCTTGGGTAACCAAGAGACCCAGTACTTC

V: TRBV9
length: 15
J: TRBJ2-7
D: TRBD2
size: NA
CDR3: CASSARTSGSHEQYF
DNA: TGTGCCAGCAGCGCCCGGACTAGCGGGAGCCACGAGCAGTACTTC

V: TRBV29-1
length: 13
J: TRBJ2-7
D: TRBD1
size: few
CDR3: CSAWTGGSYEQYF
DNA: TGCAGCGCCTGGACAGGGGGTTCCTACGAGCAGTACTTC

V: TRBV5-6
length: 14
J: TRBJ1-3
D: TRBD1
size: NA
CDR3: CASSSTQGVDTIYF
DNA: TGTGCCAGCAGCTCCACCCAGGGGGTTGACACCATATATTTT

V: TRBV5-4
length: 16
J: TRBJ2-1
D: TRBD2
size: NA
CDR3: CASSWTSGRAYNEQFF
DNA: TGTGCCAGCAGTTGGACTAGCGGGAGGGCCTACAATGAGCAGTTCTTC

V: TRBV28
length: 11
J: TRBJ1-1
D: NA
size: NA
CDR3: CASSLFQGTFF
DNA: TGTGCCAGCAGTTTATTCCAGGGTACTTTCTTT

V: TRBV4-1
length: 14
J: TRBJ2-1
D: NA
size: NA
CDR3: CASSQVPGYNEQFF
DNA: TGCGCCAGCAGCCAAGTACCGGGTTACAATGAGCAGTTCTTC